The sequence of this T cell receptor (beta chain) was determined in a study of blood T cell repertoires in COVID-19 (dated by TCRdb to 2018 to 2020). Background on the whole study: The collaborator samples originated in the United States, Italy and Spain and spanned the acute and convalescent phases of COVID-19. The material from the prospective study consisted of cDNA or gDNA derived from T cells, B-cell-depleted T cells, or PBMCs. Deeply sampled blood TCRbeta repertoires from subjects exposed to, actively infected with, or recovered from COVID-19 were included in the dataset. A freely available public database, intended as a resource for researchers studying the immune response to SARS-CoV-2, is where the repertoires were released. Samples came from the ongoing ImmuneRACE study (first 160 participants) plus 1,254 subjects from 6 global collaborators. Nearly every sample came with metadata listing a de-identified subject ID, COVID-19 status, age in years and sex. Where available, HLA class I and class II types were taken from metadata supplied by the sample provider and were not determined by assay-based typing.

TCRbeta CDR3 regions were amplified from genomic DNA by means of the immunoSEQ Assay, a bias-controlled multiplex PCR. Per the source publication's procedure: Nucleated cell counts per sample were estimated from amplification of reference gene primers within the assay. To quantify the absolute abundance of each unique TCRbeta CDR3 rearrangement, sequence reads were collapsed and filtered. For each sample, productive Simpson clonality was calculated as the square root of Simpson's diversity index across productive rearrangements. Imported from immuneACCESS, the table was reduced by TCRdb to in-frame sequences with V and J called. These copies leave out some clones; in studies compared against another copy, an unresolved V gene accounts for under half, and the cause of the remainder is not known. V and J calls and clone size are those listed in that table; D and trimming were worked out from the DNA. For this sample the table gives 250,000 or so clones, of which around 84% were detected only once. Roughly 1.6% of the sample comes from the top ten.

Summary of the overall study and its limitations: How much clinical and demographic metadata was included differed by source and by participant, and the metadata was provided uncurated.

Regarding this clone: It has no known antigen specificity. The record has no base qualities; no much larger clone is one base away.

From the germline V gene (reference sequence), CDR1 is SEHNR and CDR2 is FQNEAQ. Counted from cysteine to phenylalanine, this CDR3 has 16 amino acids. Only the CDR3 region is kept as DNA, spanning 48 bases read in frame from base 1. Unmatched junction bases come to 7, with V trimmed by 5 bases and J by 0 bases. Participants in the prospective study were aged about 18 to 90 years, lived in some 24 United States geographic areas, and enrolled through a virtual design. To assign participants to cohorts, the prospective study relied on clinical history that participants themselves reported in a screening survey and a study questionnaire. ImmuneRACE Cohort 3 recovered participants were defined by two consecutive negative NP/OP PCR tests, healthcare professional clearance, or symptom resolution. In the prospective study, mobile phlebotomists collected whole blood, serum and a nasopharyngeal or oropharyngeal swab from each participant. Prospective study participants could optionally give additional blood draws and questionnaires over a roughly 2-month period. Before DNA extraction, blood samples from the prospective study were shipped at room temperature or frozen.

Sequencing was done on a sample of PBMCs or T cells enriched from blood (not recorded which). The rearranged chain carries TRBV7-9 and TRBJ2-3, and 8 junction bases match TRBD1. This receptor was obtained from a woman in her forties or fifties who had recovered from COVID-19. The CDR3 loop reads CASSHRGTPSTDTQYF. The DNA sequence is TGTGCCAGCAGCCACAGGGGGACACCTAGCACAGATACGCAGTATTTT.